The rows below give T cell receptor beta chains drawn from one sample of a study of blood T cell repertoires in COVID-19. Method: immunoSEQ multiplex PCR; TCRdb's copy keeps in-frame clones and lacks some. The repertoire holds 40,000 to 50,000 clones, with around 83% as singletons. The sequenced sample was peripheral blood. These receptors originate from a man in his 70s with acute or convalescent COVID-19. Each CDR3 is given without its conserved first and last residue. The D gene is left open where the match is weak. Some rows mark clone size as missing; the rest say once, few, many or name a class of expanded clone.

ASSLQGDYSSYNEQF - - TRBJ2-1 TRBV19
ASSLTVNTEAF - few TRBJ1-1 TRBV18
ASSPQGGGRNEQY - few TRBJ2-7 TRBV28
ASSLLSNSNQPQH - - TRBJ1-5 TRBV7-8
ASSPDGIRQPQH - - TRBJ1-5 TRBV5-8
ASSYGQGPADTQY TRBD1 few TRBJ2-3 TRBV6-5
ASRLFSGGAVTDTQY - - TRBJ2-3 TRBV10-2
AWSHVGAGTGELF - - TRBJ2-2 TRBV30
ASSLGGREETQY TRBD2 once TRBJ2-5 TRBV5-1
ASSLQGELF - - TRBJ1-1 TRBV5-4
ASKGLGELF - - TRBJ2-2 TRBV7-3